The 16 T cell receptor beta chains reported below all come from one sample, sequenced in a study of PD-L1 blockade in urothelial cancer. The table came from immunoSEQ multiplex PCR; TCRdb's copy has only in-frame clones and leaves some out. Of tens of thousands of clones detected, around 81% appear once; the ten largest clones hold 13% to 15%. Time point of the sample: pretreatment peripheral blood. Material: PBMCs, obtained around atezolizumab (anti-PD-L1) treatment. The receptors derive from a man aged 80 or over with urothelial cancer.

The genes are TRBV10-3 and TRBJ2-3; possible D gene TRBD1, 6 bases. V was pared by 5 bases and J by 0 bases, with 12 bases between. This CDR3 has 15 amino acids. Germline V gives CDR1 ENHRY, CDR2 SYGVKD. In DNA form, the CDR3 reads TGTGCCATCAGTCTCGGGACAACCAGCACAGATACGCAGTATTTT. It translates to CAISLGTTSTDTQYF.

CDR3 sequence reads: CASSLSRVPNTEAFF. In DNA, the CDR3 is TGTGCCAGCTCACTCTCGCGGGTGCCGAACACTGAAGCTTTCTTT. The J gene is TRBJ1-1, the V gene TRBV18, with no clear D. The V and J ends lost 4 bases and 1 base respectively, with 13 bases between them. CDR3 length equals 15 residues. CDR1 is KGHSH and CDR2 is LQKENI in the germline V gene.

This chain links TRBV12-1 with TRBJ2-5; the table's TRBD2 call for D was not verified on the DNA. TRBV12-1 is deemed a pseudogene. This CDR3 has 16 residues. The CDR3 DNA is TGTGCCAGCAGCCTCACTAGCGGGAGGGCCGGCGAGACCCAGTACTTC. It encodes CASSLTSGRAGETQYF.

The chain uses TRBV7-8 and TRBJ1-4; 10 bases fit TRBD1. From germline, CDR1 is SGHVS and CDR2 FQNEAQ. This CDR3 has 14 residues. V was clipped by 5 bases and J by 5 bases; unmatched bases: 2. CDR3 loop: CASSPGQGNEKLFF. In DNA form, the CDR3 reads TGTGCCAGCAGCCCGGGACAGGGGAATGAAAAACTGTTTTTT.

V is TRBV5-6 and J is TRBJ2-1; 10 bases line up with TRBD2. In germline, CDR1 is SGHDT, CDR2 YYEEEE. V was pared by 4 bases and J by 6 bases, with 4 bases of the junction left unmatched. The CDR3 loop spans 14 amino acids. CDR3 protein: CASSPSGRVNEQFF. Here the CDR3 DNA reads TGTGCCAGCAGCCCTAGCGGGAGAGTCAATGAGCAGTTCTTC.

V usage is TRBV29-1 and J usage is TRBJ2-5; weak D call: TRBD1 (6 bases). Per the germline V gene, CDR1 is SQVTM and CDR2 is ANQGSEA. There are 13 residues in the CDR3. V was pared by 7 bases and J by 0 bases, with 12 bases between. CDR3 residues: CSGSDSNQETQYF. The CDR3 DNA follows: TGCAGCGGCTCGGACAGCAACCAAGAGACCCAGTACTTC.

The chain links TRBV27 to TRBJ2-2, with D perhaps matching TRBD1 (6 bases). Germline loops: CDR1 MNHEY, CDR2 SMNVEV (reference sequence). The length of the CDR3 is 16 residues. The V end was cut by 2 bases, the J end by 1 base, with 11 bases between. For the CDR3, the DNA is TGTGCCAGCAGTTTAAGGGGGACGCGGAACACCGGGGAGCTGTTTTTT. It is translated as CASSLRGTRNTGELFF.

The CDR3 DNA is TGTGCCAGCAGTTCCGCCGCAGGGCCGGATCAGCCCCAGCATTTT. Its protein product is CASSSAAGPDQPQHF. The V call is TRBV27, the J call TRBJ1-5; TRBD1 might be the D (5 bases). Germline assignment: CDR1 MNHEY and CDR2 SMNVEV (reference sequence). V lost 4 bases and J 5 bases, leaving 15 bases between the germline ends. CDR3 size: 15 residues.

The rearrangement joins TRBV6-4 to TRBJ2-1, with D perhaps TRBD1 (5 bases). Germline lookup yields CDR1 MRHNA and CDR2 SNTAGT. This CDR3 region has 13 residues. The germline V and J ends were trimmed by 3 bases and 7 bases, with 10 bases remaining between them. The CDR3 is CASSESRANEQFF. The CDR3 DNA follows: TGTGCCAGCAGTGAATCCAGGGCAAATGAGCAGTTCTTC.

The gene calls are TRBV6-1 and TRBJ1-3; D remains unclear. Trimming pared 3 bases from V and 0 bases from J, leaving 9 bases between. The CDR3 covers 15 residues. Germline V gene lookup returns CDR1 MNHNS and CDR2 SASEGT. The CDR3 DNA sequence: TGTGCCAGCAGTGAGAACCCGAGCTCTGGAAACACCATATATTTT. It translates to CASSENPSSGNTIYF.

The V call is TRBV5-5, the J call TRBJ2-6; 11 bases match TRBD1. With V trimmed by 5 bases and J by 3 bases, 7 bases remained unmatched. The CDR3 is 17 amino acids. Per germline, CDR1 SGHKS and CDR2 YYEKEE (reference sequence). The CDR3 nucleotides read TGTGCCAGCAGTTGGACAGGGGGCTGGGATGGGGCCAACGTCCTGACTTTC. It yields the protein CASSWTGGWDGANVLTF.

The chain recombines TRBV7-8 with TRBJ2-7; 7 nucleotides agree with TRBD1. The ends lost 1 base at V and 0 bases at J; junction bases unmatched: 3. The CDR3 has 15 residues. The germline V gene encodes CDR1 SGHVS and CDR2 FQNEAQ. CDR3 nucleotide sequence: TGTGCCAGCAGCTTAGGACGGGACAGCTCCTACGAGCAGTACTTC. It specifies CASSLGRDSSYEQYF. Supplemented by reference TRBV7-8 and TRBJ2-7, the full variable domain reads GAGVSQSPRYKVAKRGQDVALRCDPISGHVSLFWYQQALGQGPEFLTYFQNEAQLDKSGLPSDRFFAERPEGSVSTLKIQRTQQEDSAVYLCASSLGRDSSYEQYFGPGTRLTVT.

The chain combines TRBV6-4 with TRBJ1-5, with D perhaps TRBD1 (5 bases). V was shortened by 3 bases and J by 4 bases, with 7 bases between the two germline ends. The CDR3 contains 13 residues. Germline V gene sequence: CDR1 MRHNA, CDR2 SNTAGT. The CDR3 here is CASSETDNQPQHF. The DNA of the CDR3 is TGTGCCAGCAGTGAGACAGATAATCAGCCCCAGCATTTT.

The gene calls are TRBV11-2 and TRBJ1-1; TRBD1 might be the D (5 bases). CDR3 length equals 15 residues. Germline V gene lookup returns CDR1 SGHAT and CDR2 FQNNGV. Deletions cut 3 bases from V and 4 bases from J, with 15 bases between. The CDR3 is CASSLLGGKVTEAFF. Written as DNA, the CDR3 is TGTGCCAGCAGCTTGCTTGGGGGGAAGGTCACTGAAGCTTTCTTT.

This chain joins TRBV7-2 and TRBJ2-7; 10 bases agree with TRBD1. From germline, CDR1 is SGHTA and CDR2 FQGNSA. This CDR3 is built from 15 residues. V shed 4 bases, J shed 2 bases, and the junction held 5 bases outside the gene matches. The CDR3 DNA reads as TGTGCCAGCAGCTCGTGGACAGGGGGGGCCTACGAGCAGTACTTC. This translates into CASSSWTGGAYEQYF.

The CDR3 DNA reads TGTGCCAGCACCCCAGTCCTTTATGGCTACACCTTC. This encodes CASTPVLYGYTF. This rearrangement joins TRBV2 to TRBJ1-2, with D uncertain. Trimming removed 7 bases at V and 5 bases at J, with 11 bases between. Germline loops: CDR1 SNHLY, CDR2 FYNNEI. The CDR3 extends over 12 amino acids.